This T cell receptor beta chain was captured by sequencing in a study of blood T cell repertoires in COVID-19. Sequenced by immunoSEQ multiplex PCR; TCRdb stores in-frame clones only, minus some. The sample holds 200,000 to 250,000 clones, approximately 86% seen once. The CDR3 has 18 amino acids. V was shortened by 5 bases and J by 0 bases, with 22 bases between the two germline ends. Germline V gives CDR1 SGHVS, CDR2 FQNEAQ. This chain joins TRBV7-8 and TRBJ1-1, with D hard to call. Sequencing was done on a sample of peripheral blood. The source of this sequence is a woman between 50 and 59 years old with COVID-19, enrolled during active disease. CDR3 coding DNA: TGTGCCAGCAGCCCTCGTACTGGCAGGTGGTTCATGAACACTGAAGCTTTCTTT. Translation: CASSPRTGRWFMNTEAFF.